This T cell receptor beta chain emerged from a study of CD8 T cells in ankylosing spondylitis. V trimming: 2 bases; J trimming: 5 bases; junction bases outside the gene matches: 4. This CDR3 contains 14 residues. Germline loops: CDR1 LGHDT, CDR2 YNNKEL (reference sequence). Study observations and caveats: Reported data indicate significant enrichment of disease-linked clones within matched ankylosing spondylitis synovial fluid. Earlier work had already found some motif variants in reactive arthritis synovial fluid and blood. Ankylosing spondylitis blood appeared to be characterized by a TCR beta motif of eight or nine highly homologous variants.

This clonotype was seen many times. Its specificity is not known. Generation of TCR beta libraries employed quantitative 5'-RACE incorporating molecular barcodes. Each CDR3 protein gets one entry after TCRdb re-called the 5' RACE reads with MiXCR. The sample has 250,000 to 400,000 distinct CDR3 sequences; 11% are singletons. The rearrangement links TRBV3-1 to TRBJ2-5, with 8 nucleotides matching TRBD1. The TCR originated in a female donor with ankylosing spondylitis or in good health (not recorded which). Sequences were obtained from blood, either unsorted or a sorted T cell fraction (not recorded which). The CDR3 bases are TGTGCCAGCAGCCAACAGGGGGCTTTGGAGACCCAGTACTTC. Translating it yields CASSQQGALETQYF.